Reported below is one T cell receptor beta chain. No antigen is known for it. V was clipped by 0 bases and J by 0 bases, with 6 bases between them. The CDR3 loop spans 15 amino acids. Germline V gives CDR1 SGHRS, CDR2 YFSETQ. The data derive from a study of regulatory T cells in long-lasting Graves disease. Study-wide points: Patients whose Graves' disease persisted exhibited lower TCR diversity than those newly diagnosed. There was favoring of TRBV28, TRBJ1-2 and TRBJ2-5 in persistent disease.

With iRepertoire HTBI primers and Arm-PCR of CDR3 regions, TCR beta libraries were built. In TCRdb, the multiplex PCR reads were re-called with MiXCR into one record per CDR3 protein. Among more than 350,000 distinct CDR3 sequences listed, 21% were seen once. The time point: persistent/refractory GD, antithyroid drugs over 5 years with positive TRAb. Scientists built the TCR library using RNA that was extracted from PBMCs. An endocrinology department located in Xi'an, China, was where the patients came from. Sequencing used peripheral blood mononuclear cells (PBMCs), obtained when the disease was refractory, from a patient treated with antithyroid drugs. This chain joins TRBV5-1 and TRBJ2-2; D ambiguous. This TCR was recovered from a female donor with Graves disease. This chain's CDR3 is CASSLGHTNTGELFF. The CDR3 nucleotides read TGCGCCAGCAGCTTGGGTCATACGAACACCGGGGAGCTGTTTTTT.